This T cell receptor beta chain was captured in a study of blood T cells in healthy people across ages. V gave up 2 bases and J gave up 6 bases, with 17 bases separating them. This CDR3 region has 15 residues. In germline, CDR1 is SQVTM, CDR2 ANQGSEA. It was with a sample-barcoded 5' primer and a J-beta primer mix that a second PCR of about 6 to 11 cycles was run. TCRdb analysed the 5' RACE reads with MiXCR anew, one entry per CDR3 protein. The repertoire holds roughly 560,000 distinct CDR3 sequences, nearly 25% seen once, with under 9% in the top ten. This clonotype was counted ten times or more. This same sample was also taken into another study, of T cells of mothers and their children. This second study notes: Nine systemically healthy Caucasian donors: three mothers, six children.

Sequenced input: blood. This chain connects TRBV29-1 to TRBJ2-4; unclear D gene. This clonotype originated in a boy younger than 18 in good health. The CDR3 sequence is CSVEFWSWTRNIQYF. The CDR3 nucleotides read TGCAGCGTTGAATTTTGGTCGTGGACCCGAAACATTCAGTACTTC.